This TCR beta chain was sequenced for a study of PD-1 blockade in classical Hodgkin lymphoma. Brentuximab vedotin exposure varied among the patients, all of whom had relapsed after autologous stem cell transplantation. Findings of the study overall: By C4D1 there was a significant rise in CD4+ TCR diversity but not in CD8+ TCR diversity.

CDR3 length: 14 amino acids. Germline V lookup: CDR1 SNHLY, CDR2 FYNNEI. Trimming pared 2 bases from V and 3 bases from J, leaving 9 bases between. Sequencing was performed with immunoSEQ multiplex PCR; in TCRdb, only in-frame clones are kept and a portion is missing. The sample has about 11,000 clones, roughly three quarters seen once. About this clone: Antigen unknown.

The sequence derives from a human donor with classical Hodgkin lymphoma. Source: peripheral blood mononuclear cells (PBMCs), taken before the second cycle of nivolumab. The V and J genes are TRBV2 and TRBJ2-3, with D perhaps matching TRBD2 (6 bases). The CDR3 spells CASSERGRTDTQYF. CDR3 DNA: TGTGCCAGCAGTGAACGAGGGAGGACAGATACGCAGTATTTT.